This record covers a single T cell receptor (beta chain). Seattle participants joined during active infection and were tracked over time. This CDR3 has 15 residues. V was pared by 2 bases and J by 2 bases, with 12 bases between. CDR1 is WNHNN and CDR2 is SYGVQD in the germline V gene (reference sequence). The data derive from a study of blood T cell repertoires in COVID-19. Study information: PBMCs, B-cell-depleted T cells, or T cells provided the cDNA or gDNA that made up the material.

In the original analysis: Reference gene primer amplification gave estimated nucleated cell counts. Repertoires were generated with immunoSEQ multiplex PCR, while TCRdb's copy carries only in-frame clones and drops some. V and J calls and clone size follow that table, whereas D and trimming were derived from the DNA. The sample has more than 60,000 clones; 86% are singletons. Sequencing was carried out using peripheral blood. The chain has TRBV10-1 and TRBJ2-5; D uncertain. This clonotype was sampled from an elderly man with COVID-19, enrolled during active disease. DNA of the CDR3: TGCGCCAGCAGTGAGGCGAAAGAACAGCAAGAGACCCAGTACTTC. Its translation is CASSEAKEQQETQYF.